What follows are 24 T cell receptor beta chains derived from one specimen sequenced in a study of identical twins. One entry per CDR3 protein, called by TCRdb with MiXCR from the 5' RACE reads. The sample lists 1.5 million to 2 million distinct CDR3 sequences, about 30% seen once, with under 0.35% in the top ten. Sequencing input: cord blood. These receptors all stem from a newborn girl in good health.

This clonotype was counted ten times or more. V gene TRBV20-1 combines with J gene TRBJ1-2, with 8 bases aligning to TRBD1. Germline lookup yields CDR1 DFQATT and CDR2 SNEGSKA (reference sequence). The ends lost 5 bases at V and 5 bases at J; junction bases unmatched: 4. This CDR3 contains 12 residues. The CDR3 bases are TGCAGTGCTCCGGACAGGGAGTATGGCTACACCTTC. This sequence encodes CSAPDREYGYTF.

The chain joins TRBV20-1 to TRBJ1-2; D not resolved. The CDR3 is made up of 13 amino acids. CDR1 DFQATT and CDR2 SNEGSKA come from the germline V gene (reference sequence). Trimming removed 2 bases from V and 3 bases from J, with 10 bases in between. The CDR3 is CSARYGPYYGYTF. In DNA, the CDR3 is TGCAGTGCTAGATATGGCCCCTACTATGGCTACACCTTC.

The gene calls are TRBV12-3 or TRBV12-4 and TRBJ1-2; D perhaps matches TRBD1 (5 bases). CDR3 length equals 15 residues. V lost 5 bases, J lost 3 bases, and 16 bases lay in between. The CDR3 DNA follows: TGTGCCAGCAGTAACGCAATCGGGACGCACTATGGCTACACCTTC. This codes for CASSNAIGTHYGYTF.

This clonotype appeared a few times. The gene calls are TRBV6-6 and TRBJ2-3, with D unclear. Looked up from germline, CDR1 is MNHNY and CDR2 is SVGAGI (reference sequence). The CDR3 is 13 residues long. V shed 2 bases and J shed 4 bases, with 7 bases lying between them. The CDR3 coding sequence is TGTGCCAGCAGTTACCCAGGCCCAGATACGCAGTATTTT. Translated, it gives CASSYPGPDTQYF.

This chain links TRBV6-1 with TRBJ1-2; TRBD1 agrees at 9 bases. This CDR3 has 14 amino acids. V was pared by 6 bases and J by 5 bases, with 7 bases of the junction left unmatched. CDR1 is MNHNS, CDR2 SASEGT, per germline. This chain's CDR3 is CASRRTGERYGYTF. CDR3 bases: TGTGCCAGCAGGAGGACAGGGGAAAGATATGGCTACACCTTC.

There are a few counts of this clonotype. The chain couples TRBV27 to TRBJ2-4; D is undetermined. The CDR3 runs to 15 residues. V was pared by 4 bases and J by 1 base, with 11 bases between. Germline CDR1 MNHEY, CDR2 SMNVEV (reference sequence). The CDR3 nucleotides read TGTGCCAGCAGTTCTTACTATAACGCCAAAAACATTCAGTACTTC. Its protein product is CASSSYYNAKNIQYF.

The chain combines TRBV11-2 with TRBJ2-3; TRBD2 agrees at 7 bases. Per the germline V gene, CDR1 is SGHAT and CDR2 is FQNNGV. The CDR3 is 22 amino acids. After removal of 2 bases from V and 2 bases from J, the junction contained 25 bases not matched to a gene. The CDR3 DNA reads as TGTGCCAGCAGCTTAACAATAGGCCTCAGAGGTGGGGAGGGCAACCACACAGATACGCAGTATTTT. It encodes CASSLTIGLRGGEGNHTDTQYF.

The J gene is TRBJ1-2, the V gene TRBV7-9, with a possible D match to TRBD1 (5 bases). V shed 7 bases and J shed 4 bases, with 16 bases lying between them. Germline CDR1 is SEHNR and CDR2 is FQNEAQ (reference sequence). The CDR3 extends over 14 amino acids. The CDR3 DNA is TGTGCCAGCACCCTCGGCGGGGGGGTCTATGGCTACACCTTC. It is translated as CASTLGGGVYGYTF.

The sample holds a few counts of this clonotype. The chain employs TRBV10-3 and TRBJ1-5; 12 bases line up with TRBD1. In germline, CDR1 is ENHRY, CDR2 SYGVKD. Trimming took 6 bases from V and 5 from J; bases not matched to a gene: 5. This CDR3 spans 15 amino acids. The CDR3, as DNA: TGTGCCATCAGCGGGACAGGGGGCAAGGATCAGCCCCAGCATTTT. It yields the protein CAISGTGGKDQPQHF.

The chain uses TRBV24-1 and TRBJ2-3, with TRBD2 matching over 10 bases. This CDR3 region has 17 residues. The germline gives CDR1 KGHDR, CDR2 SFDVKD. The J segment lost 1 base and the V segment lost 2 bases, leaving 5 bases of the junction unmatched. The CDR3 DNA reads TGTGCCACCAGTGATTCGACCGGGACTAGCGGCACAGATACGCAGTATTTT. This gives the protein CATSDSTGTSGTDTQYF.

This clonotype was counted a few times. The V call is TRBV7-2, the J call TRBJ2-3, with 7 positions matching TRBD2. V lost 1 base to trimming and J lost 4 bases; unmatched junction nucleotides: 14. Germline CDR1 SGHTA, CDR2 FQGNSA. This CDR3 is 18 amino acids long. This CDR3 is CASSLVAASGRGADTQYF. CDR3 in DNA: TGTGCCAGCAGCTTAGTAGCGGCTAGCGGACGGGGTGCAGATACGCAGTATTTT.

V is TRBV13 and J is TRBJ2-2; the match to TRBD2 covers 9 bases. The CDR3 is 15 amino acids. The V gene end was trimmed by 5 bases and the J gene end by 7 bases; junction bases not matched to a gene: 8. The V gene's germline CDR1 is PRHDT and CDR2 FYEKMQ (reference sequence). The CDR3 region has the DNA TGTGCCAGCAGCCCATTAGCGGGAGAAGGCGGGGAGCTGTTTTTT. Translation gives CASSPLAGEGGELFF.

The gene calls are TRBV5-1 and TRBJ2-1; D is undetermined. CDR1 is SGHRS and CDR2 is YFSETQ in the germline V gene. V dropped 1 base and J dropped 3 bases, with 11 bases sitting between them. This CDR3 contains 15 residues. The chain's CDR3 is CASSLSLYFYNEQFF. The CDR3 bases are TGCGCCAGCAGCTTGTCACTTTACTTCTACAATGAGCAGTTCTTC.

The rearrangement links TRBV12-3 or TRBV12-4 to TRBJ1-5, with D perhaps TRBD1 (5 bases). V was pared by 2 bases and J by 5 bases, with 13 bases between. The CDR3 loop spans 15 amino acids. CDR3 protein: CASSLRRGGDQPQHF. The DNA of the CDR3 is TGTGCCAGCAGTTTAAGGAGGGGAGGCGATCAGCCCCAGCATTTT.

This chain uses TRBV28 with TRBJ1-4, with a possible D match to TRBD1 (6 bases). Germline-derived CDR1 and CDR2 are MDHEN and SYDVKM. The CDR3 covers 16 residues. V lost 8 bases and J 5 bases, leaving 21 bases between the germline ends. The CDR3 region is CASGYGIGQGNEKLFF. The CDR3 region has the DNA TGTGCCAGCGGATACGGCATCGGGCAGGGGAATGAAAAACTGTTTTTT.

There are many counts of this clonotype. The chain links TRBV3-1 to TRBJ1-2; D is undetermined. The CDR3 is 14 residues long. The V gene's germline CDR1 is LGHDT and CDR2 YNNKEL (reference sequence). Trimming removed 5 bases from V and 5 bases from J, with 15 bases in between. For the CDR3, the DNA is TGTGCCAGCAGCTCCGATTTCCGCGGGTATGGCTACACCTTC. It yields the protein CASSSDFRGYGYTF. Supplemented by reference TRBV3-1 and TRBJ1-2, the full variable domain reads DTAVSQTPKYLVTQMGNDKSIKCEQNLGHDTMYWYKQDSKKFLKIMFSYNNKELIINETVPNRFSPKSPDKAHLNLHINSLELGDSAVYFCASSSDFRGYGYTFGSGTRLTVV.

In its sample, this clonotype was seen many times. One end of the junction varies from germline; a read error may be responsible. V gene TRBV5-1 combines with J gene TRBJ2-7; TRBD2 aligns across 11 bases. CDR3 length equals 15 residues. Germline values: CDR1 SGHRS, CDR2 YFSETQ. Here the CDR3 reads CASSPGTSGTYEQYF. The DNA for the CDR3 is TGTGCCAGCAGTCCCGGGACTAGCGGAACCTACGAGCAGTACTTC.

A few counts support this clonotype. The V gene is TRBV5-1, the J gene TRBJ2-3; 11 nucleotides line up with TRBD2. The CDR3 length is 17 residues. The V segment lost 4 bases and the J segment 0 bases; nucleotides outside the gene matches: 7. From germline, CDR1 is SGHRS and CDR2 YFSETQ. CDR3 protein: CASSTRLAGHSTDTQYF. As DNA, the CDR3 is TGCGCCAGCAGCACAAGACTAGCGGGACACAGCACAGATACGCAGTATTTT.

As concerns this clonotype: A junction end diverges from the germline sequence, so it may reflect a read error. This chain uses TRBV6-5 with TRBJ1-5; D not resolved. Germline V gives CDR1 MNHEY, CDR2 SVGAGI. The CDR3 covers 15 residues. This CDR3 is CASSPFADSNQPQHF. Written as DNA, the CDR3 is TGCGCCAGCAGCCCCTTCGCGGATAGCAATCAGCCCCAGCATTTT.

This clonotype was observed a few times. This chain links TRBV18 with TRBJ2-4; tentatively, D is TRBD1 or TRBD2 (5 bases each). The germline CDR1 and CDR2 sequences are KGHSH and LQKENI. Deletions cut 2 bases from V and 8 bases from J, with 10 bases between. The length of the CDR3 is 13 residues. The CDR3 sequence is CASSPGRGDIQYF. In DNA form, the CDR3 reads TGTGCCAGCTCACCAGGGCGAGGGGACATTCAGTACTTC.

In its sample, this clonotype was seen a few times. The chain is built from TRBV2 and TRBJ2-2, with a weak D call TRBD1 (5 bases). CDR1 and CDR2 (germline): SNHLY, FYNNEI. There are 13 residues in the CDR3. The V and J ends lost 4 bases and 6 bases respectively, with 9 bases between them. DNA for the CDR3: TGTGCCAGCAGTGCAGGGTTCCCCGGGGAGCTGTTTTTT. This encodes CASSAGFPGELFF.

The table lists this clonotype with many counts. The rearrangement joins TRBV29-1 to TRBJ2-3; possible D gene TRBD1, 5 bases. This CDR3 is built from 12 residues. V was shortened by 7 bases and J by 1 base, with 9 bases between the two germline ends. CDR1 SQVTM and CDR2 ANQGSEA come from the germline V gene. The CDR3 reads CSEKQGTDTQYF. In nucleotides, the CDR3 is TGCAGCGAGAAACAGGGCACAGATACGCAGTATTTT.

CDR3 DNA sequence: TGTGCCAGCAGCTCAAACCGGGGGTCCGGGGAGCTGTTTTTT. It encodes CASSSNRGSGELFF. The chain joins TRBV12-3 or TRBV12-4 to TRBJ2-2; tentatively, D is TRBD2 (6 bases). CDR3 length: 14 residues. The germline V and J ends were trimmed by 6 bases and 6 bases, with 14 bases remaining between them.

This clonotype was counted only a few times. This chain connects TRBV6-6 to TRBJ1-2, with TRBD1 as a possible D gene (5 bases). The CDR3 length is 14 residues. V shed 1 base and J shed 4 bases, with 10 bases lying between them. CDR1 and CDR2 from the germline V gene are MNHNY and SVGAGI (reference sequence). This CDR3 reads CASSYFDRVYGYTF. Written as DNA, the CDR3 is TGTGCCAGCAGTTACTTTGACAGAGTCTATGGCTACACCTTC.